The clone carrying this T cell receptor (beta chain) was detected a few times. Antigen unknown. The data belong to a study of identical twins. Findings and limits, study-wide: Surplus twin overlap in beta out-of-frame sequences was less pronounced. In zero-insertion analyses, partial confounding could arise from invariant MAIT and iNKT cells.

Only healthy Caucasians were included as donors. The CDR3 length is 11 residues. V lost 2 bases and J lost 9, with 7 bases in between. Germline CDR1 reads LGHDT; CDR2 reads YNNKEL (reference sequence). Template switching added a universal primer site, and cDNA bore unique molecular identifiers. TCRdb re-derived calls from the 5' RACE reads in MiXCR, one entry per CDR3 protein. The sample lists about 660,000 distinct CDR3 sequences; 8.6% were seen once. The sample was also linked to a second study, of yellow fever vaccine responses in identical twins.

V gene TRBV3-1 combines with J gene TRBJ1-1; no clear D gene. This TCR was recovered from a woman under 30 in good health. The specimen was PBMCs. The DNA for the CDR3 is TGTGCCAGCAGCCAAATGGGAAAAGCTTTCTTT. Translated: CASSQMGKAFF.